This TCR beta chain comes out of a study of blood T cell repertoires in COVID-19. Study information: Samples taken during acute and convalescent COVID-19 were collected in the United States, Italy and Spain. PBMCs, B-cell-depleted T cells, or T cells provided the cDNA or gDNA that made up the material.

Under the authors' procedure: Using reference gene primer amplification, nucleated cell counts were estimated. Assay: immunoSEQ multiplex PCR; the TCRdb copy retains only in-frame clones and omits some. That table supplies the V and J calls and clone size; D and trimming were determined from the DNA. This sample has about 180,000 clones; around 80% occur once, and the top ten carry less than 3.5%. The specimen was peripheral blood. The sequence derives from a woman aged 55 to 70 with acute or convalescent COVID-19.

CDR3 bases: TGTGCCAGCGGAATGACACGGAACACTGAAGCTTTCTTT. Amino acids: CASGMTRNTEAFF. The chain is built from TRBV6-5 and TRBJ1-1; D is unresolved. V lost 8 bases and J 1 base, leaving 11 bases between the germline ends. Germline-derived CDR1 and CDR2 are MNHEY and SVGAGI. This CDR3 is built from 13 residues.